Each of the 25 T cell receptor beta chains below was sequenced from the same sample in a study of T cell responses to AZD1222 COVID-19 vaccine. Data came from immunoSEQ multiplex PCR; TCRdb stores just in-frame clones and leaves some out. Of more than 150,000 clones in the sample, almost 95% were seen once. Source: peripheral blood, taken on day 0 of AZD1222 vaccination. The receptor source for this set is an adult in good health.

V and J are TRBV7-9 and TRBJ1-2, with 9 bases matching TRBD1. Germline CDR1 SEHNR, CDR2 FQNEAQ (reference sequence). V shed 4 bases, J shed 5 bases, and the junction held 2 bases outside the gene matches. This CDR3 is 13 amino acids long. CDR3 in DNA: TGTGCCAGCAGCTCAGGACAGGGGTATGGCTACACCTTC. Its protein product is CASSSGQGYGYTF.

The rearrangement links TRBV3-1 (or the pseudogene TRBV3-2) to TRBJ1-2; D may be TRBD1 (5 bases). Trimming took off 6 bases at V and 3 bases at J, with 8 bases between the two ends. CDR1 is LGHDT and CDR2 is YNNKEL in the germline V gene (reference sequence). The CDR3 has 12 amino acids. CDR3 in amino acids: CASRAGDYGYTF. In DNA form, the CDR3 reads TGTGCCAGCAGGGCGGGGGACTATGGCTACACCTTC.

The rearrangement links TRBV12-3 or TRBV12-4 to TRBJ2-1, with 9 bases fitting TRBD2. The CDR3 contains 13 residues. The V segment lost 8 bases and the J segment 6 bases; nucleotides outside the gene matches: 5. The CDR3 sequence is CASWGGGANEQFF. The CDR3 coding sequence is TGTGCCAGCTGGGGCGGGGGGGCCAATGAGCAGTTCTTC.

The rearrangement joins TRBV27 to TRBJ2-1; a weak D match, TRBD2 (6 bases). Germline V gives CDR1 MNHEY, CDR2 SMNVEV (reference sequence). This CDR3 has 14 residues. Trimming cost V 8 bases and J 4 bases, with 15 bases left between them. As DNA, the CDR3 is TGTGCCAGCCGCGGGACCCAAATGTACAATGAGCAGTTCTTC. It codes for CASRGTQMYNEQFF.

V is TRBV30 and J is TRBJ1-1; D is undetermined. This CDR3 has 12 amino acids. Germline V lookup: CDR1 GTSNPN, CDR2 SVGIG (reference sequence). The V end lost 2 bases, the J end lost 4 bases, and 8 bases lay between the germline ends. The CDR3 protein is CAWSREVTEAFF. Here the CDR3 DNA reads TGTGCCTGGAGTCGGGAGGTCACTGAAGCTTTCTTT.

The chain is built from TRBV10-2 and TRBJ2-3; perhaps TRBD1 as D (6 bases). V lost 7 bases to trimming and J lost 3 bases, with 20 bases between them. CDR1 WSHSY and CDR2 SAAADI come from the germline V gene. The CDR3 sequence is 16 residues long. CDR3 protein: CASKDSNTLRTDTQYF. In DNA form, the CDR3 reads TGCGCCAGCAAGGACAGCAACACACTAAGGACAGATACGCAGTATTTT.

The genes are TRBV9 and TRBJ1-2; tentatively, D is TRBD1 (5 bases). The CDR3 has 16 amino acids. Germline V gene data show CDR1 as SGDLS and CDR2 as YYNGEE. Deletions cut 0 bases from V and 0 bases from J, with 12 bases between. DNA of the CDR3: TGTGCCAGCAGCGTAGGGGGGACCGCAACTAACTATGGCTACACCTTC. It yields the protein CASSVGGTATNYGYTF.

The sample holds one count of this clone. The J gene is TRBJ1-3, the V gene TRBV4-3, with no clear D. The CDR3 sequence is 16 residues long. Germline V gene sequence: CDR1 LGHNA, CDR2 YSLEER. The V end lost 0 bases, the J end lost 3 bases, and 12 bases lay between the germline ends. In DNA, the CDR3 is TGCGCCAGCAGCCAAGAGTGGCTGAGCGGTGGAAACACCATATATTTT. Protein sequence: CASSQEWLSGGNTIYF.

The gene calls are TRBV6-5 and TRBJ1-2; D is perhaps TRBD1 (5 bases). V lost 10 bases to trimming and J lost 4 bases, with 19 bases between them. This CDR3 is built from 14 residues. Germline V gene data show CDR1 as MNHEY and CDR2 as SVGAGI. The CDR3 sequence is CAIYGGALFYGYTF. DNA for the CDR3: TGTGCCATCTACGGTGGGGCTCTCTTCTATGGCTACACCTTC.

This chain links TRBV7-6 with TRBJ2-5; 9 bases fit TRBD2. V was clipped by 4 bases and J by 6 bases; unmatched bases: 6. The CDR3 is 14 amino acids. CDR1 and CDR2 (germline): SGHVS, FNYEAQ. The CDR3 DNA sequence: TGTGCCAGCAGCTCCTCTAGCGGGACAAAGACCCAGTACTTC. As protein: CASSSSSGTKTQYF. Full variable domain (rest looked up from reference TRBV7-6 and TRBJ2-5): GAGVSQSPRYKVTKRGQDVALRCDPISGHVSLYWYRQALGQGPEFLTYFNYEAQQDKSGLPNDRFSAERPEGSISTLTIQRTEQRDSAMYRCASSSSSGTKTQYFGPGTRLLVL.

V usage is TRBV27 and J usage is TRBJ2-3; 7 bases map to TRBD2. The length of the CDR3 is 19 residues. Looked up from germline, CDR1 is MNHEY and CDR2 is SMNVEV (reference sequence). V lost 4 bases, J lost 0 bases, and 16 bases stayed unmatched. The CDR3 bases are TGTGCCAGCAGTTCTTTTGGGGACGGCGGGGGATCTAGCACAGATACGCAGTATTTT. It yields the protein CASSSFGDGGGSSTDTQYF.

The V and J genes are TRBV4-1 and TRBJ2-1; D ambiguous. CDR1 and CDR2 (germline): MGHRA, YSYEKL. Trimming removed 3 bases from V and 9 bases from J, with 6 bases in between. The CDR3 is 11 amino acids. The CDR3 here is CASSQFGEQFF. CDR3 nucleotides: TGCGCCAGCAGCCAGTTTGGTGAGCAGTTCTTC.

The chain couples TRBV7-9 to TRBJ1-6; D not resolved. V shed 3 bases and J shed 8 bases, with 11 bases lying between them. The germline CDR1 and CDR2 sequences are SEHNR and FQNEAQ (reference sequence). This CDR3 region has 14 residues. CDR3 residues: CASSFLTQDSPLHF. The CDR3 region has the DNA TGTGCCAGCAGCTTCCTGACTCAAGATTCACCCCTCCACTTT.

A single count supports this clone. The V and J genes are TRBV5-1 and TRBJ1-2; D is uncertain. V gave up 0 bases and J gave up 5 bases, with 14 bases separating them. Looked up from germline, CDR1 is SGHRS and CDR2 is YFSETQ. The CDR3 totals 15 residues. Here the CDR3 reads CASSLADPFQYGYTF. The CDR3 region has the DNA TGCGCCAGCAGCTTGGCGGACCCGTTCCAATATGGCTACACCTTC. The whole variable domain, filled in from reference TRBV5-1 and TRBJ1-2, reads KAGVTQTPRYLIKTRGQQVTLSCSPISGHRSVSWYQQTPGQGLQFLFEYFSETQRNKGNFPGRFSGRQFSNSRSEMNVSTLELGDSALYLCASSLADPFQYGYTFGSGTRLTVV.

The genes are TRBV6-5 and TRBJ2-7; 7 nucleotides align to TRBD2. V lost 2 bases, J lost 2 bases, and 6 bases stayed unmatched. Per germline, CDR1 MNHEY and CDR2 SVGAGI. This CDR3 contains 15 residues. CDR3 region: CASSYALALTYEQYF. CDR3 sequence (DNA): TGTGCCAGCAGTTACGCACTAGCGCTGACCTACGAGCAGTACTTC.

The chain combines TRBV9 with TRBJ1-2, with TRBD1 as a possible D gene (5 bases). The CDR3 contains 16 residues. With 2 bases removed from V and 6 bases from J, the gap between germline ends came to 20 bases. The germline V gene encodes CDR1 SGDLS and CDR2 YYNGEE. CDR3 bases: TGTGCCAGCAGCGTGAGCCGCGGGGCTGGCAATCATGGCTACACCTTC. Encoded protein: CASSVSRGAGNHGYTF. The variable domain in full, with the rest retrieved from reference TRBV9 and TRBJ1-2, is DSGVTQTPKHLITATGQRVTLRCSPRSGDLSVYWYQQSLDQGLQFLIQYYNGEERAKGNILERFSAQQFPDLHSELNLSSLELGDSALYFCASSVSRGAGNHGYTFGSGTRLTVV.

The gene calls are TRBV7-6 and TRBJ1-1, with unresolved D. Trimming took 1 base from V and 6 from J, leaving 21 bases between them. Germline V gives CDR1 SGHVS, CDR2 FNYEAQ. This CDR3 region has 17 residues. CDR3 in DNA: TGTGCCAGCAGCTTAGATTTCAGTCTCGGGGAGCGGTCTGAAGCTTTCTTT. It yields the protein CASSLDFSLGERSEAFF.

This chain joins TRBV27 and TRBJ1-2; TRBD1 aligns across 7 bases. Germline trimming cut 5 bases from V and 7 bases from J; bases unmatched to any gene: 13. Germline V lookup: CDR1 MNHEY, CDR2 SMNVEV (reference sequence). The CDR3 length is 15 residues. In nucleotides, the CDR3 is TGTGCCAGCAGTCCGAACCCACAGGGGTCGGCTGGCTACACCTTC. Its protein product is CASSPNPQGSAGYTF.

This chain links TRBV2 with TRBJ1-2; TRBD1 might be the D (5 bases). In germline, CDR1 is SNHLY, CDR2 FYNNEI. Trimming took off 6 bases at V and 3 bases at J, with 11 bases between the two ends. The CDR3 totals 13 residues. The CDR3: CASSLAGHYGYTF. In DNA form, the CDR3 reads TGTGCCAGCAGCCTGGCAGGGCACTATGGCTACACCTTC.

CDR3 sequence: CASSFGRAGGYTF. The CDR3 DNA reads as TGTGCCAGCAGTTTTGGGAGGGCGGGTGGCTACACCTTC. This chain joins TRBV27 and TRBJ1-2; D is undetermined. Germline V CDR1 and CDR2: MNHEY, SMNVEV (reference sequence). V gave up 3 bases and J gave up 7 bases, with 12 bases separating them. The CDR3 has 13 amino acids.

The gene calls are TRBV9 and TRBJ2-1, with D unclear. The V and J ends lost 3 bases and 4 bases respectively, with 2 bases between them. The CDR3 contains 11 residues. Germline CDR1 reads SGDLS; CDR2 reads YYNGEE. Here the CDR3 reads CASSGYNEQFF. CDR3 nucleotides: TGTGCCAGCAGCGGGTACAATGAGCAGTTCTTC.

The J gene is TRBJ1-6, the V gene TRBV2; D possibly corresponds to TRBD1 (6 bases). Trimming shortened V by 0 bases and J by 8 bases, and 20 bases separated the two germline ends. The CDR3 is made up of 18 amino acids. The germline CDR1 and CDR2 sequences are SNHLY and FYNNEI. The CDR3 DNA follows: TGTGCCAGCAGTGAAGCGTGGGACATTTTGATTGTGGATTCACCCCTCCACTTT. It translates to CASSEAWDILIVDSPLHF.

The chain carries TRBV6-2 or TRBV6-3 and TRBJ2-7, with D uncertain. Germline V gene lookup returns CDR1 MNHEY and CDR2 SVGEGT. This CDR3 region has 13 residues. CDR3 DNA: TGTGCCAGCAGCCGACATACAGACGGATCCTGGAGCGTC. Its protein is CASSRHTDGSWSV.

Here the CDR3 DNA reads TGTGCCAGCAGCCTTCGGACCGGGACATATGACAATGAGCAGTTCTTC. Protein product: CASSLRTGTYDNEQFF. The rearrangement joins TRBV3-1 (or the pseudogene TRBV3-2) to TRBJ2-1, with D perhaps matching TRBD1 (6 bases). The CDR3 totals 16 residues. The germline V and J ends were trimmed by 4 bases and 5 bases, with 18 bases remaining between them. CDR1 and CDR2 from the germline V gene are LGHDT and YNNKEL (reference sequence).

The chain joins TRBV4-1 to TRBJ1-1, with TRBD1 matching over 8 bases. The length of the CDR3 is 15 residues. Germline loops: CDR1 MGHRA, CDR2 YSYEKL. J was trimmed by 5 bases and V by 1 base; bases with no gene match: 6. The CDR3 nucleotides are TGCGCCAGCAGCCAAGGGGACAGGTCCTGGACTGAAGCTTTCTTT. It yields the protein CASSQGDRSWTEAFF.